The rows below give T cell receptor beta chains drawn from one sample of a study of control samples from healthy donors and cancer patients. Only in-frame clones appear in the TCRdb table, and some are missing; sequencing was by immunoSEQ multiplex PCR. This table has about 48,000 clones, over 90% appearing once. The sample comprised PBMCs. All receptors come from a woman in her forties or fifties with head and neck cancer. The CDR3 runs from the conserved cysteine through the conserved F or W. The order of the fields is clone size, D gene, J gene, V gene, CDR3 protein, CDR3 DNA. The D gene is left open where the match is weak. Clone size is given for some rows only: seen once, a few or many times, or a class if the clone is expanded.

abundance: NA
d_gene: NA
j_gene: TRBJ2-3
v_gene: TRBV28
CDR3aa: CASSPPPASGDTQYF
CDR3nt: TGTGCCAGCAGTCCCCCTCCGGCGTCTGGAGATACGCAGTATTTT

abundance: NA
d_gene: NA
j_gene: TRBJ2-1
v_gene: TRBV7-2
CDR3aa: CASQKTAVGNEQFF
CDR3nt: TGTGCCAGCCAAAAGACAGCCGTGGGAAATGAGCAGTTCTTC

abundance: NA
d_gene: TRBD1
j_gene: TRBJ1-2
v_gene: TRBV24-1
CDR3aa: CATSRRTGGGYTF
CDR3nt: TGTGCCACCAGTAGGCGGACAGGGGGTGGCTACACCTTC

abundance: few
d_gene: TRBD2
j_gene: TRBJ2-5
v_gene: TRBV13
CDR3aa: CASSLDSGGAQETQYF
CDR3nt: TGTGCCAGCAGCTTAGACAGCGGGGGGGCCCAAGAGACCCAGTACTTC

abundance: NA
d_gene: TRBD2
j_gene: TRBJ2-7
v_gene: TRBV19
CDR3aa: CASSARPLASLHQQYF
CDR3nt: TGTGCCAGTAGTGCCCGCCCACTAGCGTCCCTCCACCAGCAGTACTTC

abundance: NA
d_gene: NA
j_gene: TRBJ2-5
v_gene: TRBV12-3/TRBV12-4
CDR3aa: CASSFMRETQYF
CDR3nt: TGTGCCAGCAGTTTTATGAGAGAGACCCAGTACTTC

abundance: NA
d_gene: NA
j_gene: TRBJ2-1
v_gene: TRBV20-1
CDR3aa: CSARLRNEQFF
CDR3nt: TGCAGTGCTAGGTTAAGAAATGAGCAGTTCTTC

abundance: NA
d_gene: NA
j_gene: TRBJ1-2
v_gene: TRBV6-5
CDR3aa: CASSRGRDGYTF
CDR3nt: TGTGCCAGCTCTCGAGGAAGAGATGGCTACACCTTC

abundance: NA
d_gene: TRBD2
j_gene: TRBJ2-3
v_gene: TRBV27
CDR3aa: CASRDLAGTGTDTQYF
CDR3nt: TGTGCCAGCAGAGACCTAGCGGGAACGGGCACAGATACGCAGTATTTT

abundance: NA
d_gene: NA
j_gene: TRBJ2-7
v_gene: TRBV10-3
CDR3aa: CAISEARITYEQYF
CDR3nt: TGTGCCATCAGTGAGGCCAGGATTACCTACGAGCAGTACTTC

abundance: few
d_gene: NA
j_gene: TRBJ1-1
v_gene: TRBV4-3
CDR3aa: CASSQEPPPGNTEAFF
CDR3nt: TGCGCCAGCAGCCAAGAGCCTCCTCCGGGGAACACTGAAGCTTTCTTT

abundance: NA
d_gene: TRBD1
j_gene: TRBJ1-1
v_gene: TRBV7-2
CDR3aa: CASSLDFRGREAFF
CDR3nt: TGTGCCAGCAGCTTAGATTTCAGGGGGCGCGAAGCTTTCTTT

abundance: NA
d_gene: TRBD2
j_gene: TRBJ2-1
v_gene: TRBV6-2/TRBV6-3
CDR3aa: CASSPTSGKSYNEQFF
CDR3nt: TGTGCCAGCAGCCCGACTAGCGGGAAATCCTACAATGAGCAGTTCTTC

abundance: NA
d_gene: TRBD1
j_gene: TRBJ1-1
v_gene: TRBV6-5
CDR3aa: CASRAGTANLGAFF
CDR3nt: TGTGCCAGCAGGGCCGGGACAGCAAACTTGGGAGCTTTCTTT

abundance: NA
d_gene: NA
j_gene: TRBJ2-3
v_gene: TRBV24-1
CDR3aa: CATSDRPLGRTSTDTQYF
CDR3nt: TGTGCCACCAGTGATCGCCCACTTGGGAGGACTAGCACAGATACGCAGTATTTT

abundance: NA
d_gene: NA
j_gene: TRBJ1-6
v_gene: TRBV12-3/TRBV12-4
CDR3aa: CASCVGNSPLHF
CDR3nt: TGTGCCTCCTGCGTCGGTAATTCACCCCTCCACTTT

abundance: NA
d_gene: TRBD1
j_gene: TRBJ2-7
v_gene: TRBV6-2/TRBV6-3
CDR3aa: CASSYGRGGHEQYF
CDR3nt: TGTGCCAGCAGTTACGGGAGAGGGGGCCACGAGCAGTACTTC

abundance: NA
d_gene: NA
j_gene: TRBJ1-6
v_gene: TRBV6-5
CDR3aa: CASSDTRAYNSPLHF
CDR3nt: TGTGCCAGCAGCGACACCAGGGCTTATAATTCACCCCTCCACTTT

abundance: NA
d_gene: TRBD1
j_gene: TRBJ1-4
v_gene: TRBV9
CDR3aa: CASSVGATGTGGSEKLFF
CDR3nt: TGTGCCAGCAGCGTAGGGGCAACCGGGACAGGGGGCAGTGAAAAACTGTTTTTT

abundance: NA
d_gene: NA
j_gene: TRBJ1-2
v_gene: TRBV12-3/TRBV12-4
CDR3aa: CASSSSGQGYTF
CDR3nt: TGTGCCAGCAGTTCCTCAGGGCAGGGCTACACCTTC

abundance: NA
d_gene: TRBD1
j_gene: TRBJ1-6
v_gene: TRBV28
CDR3aa: CASSLNRGGSPLHF
CDR3nt: TGTGCCAGCAGTTTAAACAGGGGGGGTTCACCCCTCCACTTT

abundance: NA
d_gene: NA
j_gene: TRBJ2-7
v_gene: TRBV10-3
CDR3aa: CAISSQIGAYEQYF
CDR3nt: TGTGCCATCAGTTCCCAAATCGGAGCGTACGAGCAGTACTTC

abundance: NA
d_gene: NA
j_gene: TRBJ1-2
v_gene: TRBV2
CDR3aa: CASDRGGRGYTF
CDR3nt: TGTGCCAGCGACCGGGGCGGTCGAGGCTACACCTTC

abundance: NA
d_gene: NA
j_gene: TRBJ2-7
v_gene: TRBV28
CDR3aa: CASSPYEEQYF
CDR3nt: TGTGCCAGCAGCCCCTACGAGGAGCAGTACTTC

abundance: NA
d_gene: TRBD2
j_gene: TRBJ2-7
v_gene: TRBV3-1/TRBV3-2
CDR3aa: CASSPYQGLANEQYF
CDR3nt: TGTGCCAGCAGCCCCTACCAGGGACTAGCGAACGAGCAGTACTTC

abundance: once
d_gene: NA
j_gene: TRBJ2-2
v_gene: TRBV7-6
CDR3aa: CASSPVRGKAGELFF
CDR3nt: TGTGCCAGCAGCCCAGTTCGGGGGAAAGCCGGGGAGCTGTTTTTT

abundance: NA
d_gene: NA
j_gene: TRBJ1-1
v_gene: TRBV4-1
CDR3aa: CASSQPGRQSDRAFF
CDR3nt: TGCGCCAGCAGCCAGCCGGGGAGACAGTCGGATCGGGCTTTCTTT

abundance: NA
d_gene: NA
j_gene: TRBJ1-1
v_gene: TRBV27
CDR3aa: CATAEGPDTEAFF
CDR3nt: TGTGCCACCGCAGAGGGGCCGGACACTGAAGCTTTCTTT

abundance: NA
d_gene: NA
j_gene: TRBJ2-3
v_gene: TRBV7-3
CDR3aa: CASSFGGFTDTQYF
CDR3nt: TGTGCCAGCAGCTTCGGGGGATTCACAGATACGCAGTATTTT

abundance: once
d_gene: NA
j_gene: TRBJ2-1
v_gene: TRBV10-3
CDR3aa: CAISELGEQFF
CDR3nt: TGTGCCATCAGTGAACTCGGGGAGCAGTTCTTC

abundance: NA
d_gene: NA
j_gene: TRBJ1-2
v_gene: TRBV7-2
CDR3aa: CASSPGETGLHGYTF
CDR3nt: TGTGCCAGCAGTCCCGGCGAAACAGGGCTCCATGGCTACACCTTC

abundance: NA
d_gene: NA
j_gene: TRBJ2-3
v_gene: TRBV3-1/TRBV3-2
CDR3aa: CASSRGRAQGLSTDTQYF
CDR3nt: TGTGCCAGCAGCCGCGGTCGGGCTCAGGGGCTTAGCACAGATACGCAGTATTTT

abundance: NA
d_gene: NA
j_gene: TRBJ2-7
v_gene: TRBV2
CDR3aa: CASTKGSGATHEQYF
CDR3nt: TGTGCCAGCACCAAGGGCTCAGGGGCCACCCACGAGCAGTACTTC

abundance: NA
d_gene: NA
j_gene: TRBJ2-1
v_gene: TRBV5-1
CDR3aa: CASSSALSSYNEQFF
CDR3nt: TGCGCCAGCAGTTCAGCTCTAAGCTCCTACAATGAGCAGTTCTTC

abundance: once
d_gene: NA
j_gene: TRBJ2-7
v_gene: TRBV7-2
CDR3aa: CASSLAGVQAVLYEQYF
CDR3nt: TGTGCCAGCAGCTTAGCGGGGGTTCAAGCGGTCCTTTACGAGCAGTACTTC

abundance: NA
d_gene: TRBD1
j_gene: TRBJ1-5
v_gene: TRBV6-6
CDR3aa: CASSYDRGDQPQHF
CDR3nt: TGTGCCAGCAGTTACGACAGGGGCGACCAGCCCCAGCATTTT

abundance: NA
d_gene: NA
j_gene: TRBJ2-7
v_gene: TRBV2
CDR3aa: CASSEAVGSSYEQYF
CDR3nt: TGTGCCAGCAGTGAAGCGGTCGGGAGCTCCTACGAGCAGTACTTC

abundance: NA
d_gene: TRBD1
j_gene: TRBJ2-3
v_gene: TRBV9
CDR3aa: CASSGPGQGRGYTQYF
CDR3nt: TGTGCCAGCAGCGGACCCGGACAGGGGAGGGGTTATACGCAGTATTTT